This T cell receptor (beta chain) was observed in a study of vaccination and CD4 T cells after COVID-19. J was trimmed by 5 bases and V by 5 bases; bases with no gene match: 6. This CDR3 region has 14 residues. Per germline, CDR1 LNHDA and CDR2 SQIVND (reference sequence). The treatment is: approximately 9-day PBMC culture with coronavirus spike peptide pools or control peptides (ViraFEST assay). Before TCRs were sequenced, ViraFEST expanded antigen-specific T cells with peptide pools. This clonotype has only a few counts. Its antigen is not known. Study conclusions and caveats: Vaccine-specific clones in convalescent patients were spike mono-reactive in 304 of 307 cases.

The Oncomine TCR Beta short-read assay sequenced DNA from cultured CD4+ T cells. TCRdb itself ran the PCR reads through MiXCR, one entry per CDR3 protein. This sample has approximately 20,000 distinct CDR3 sequences; 31% occur once, and the top ten carry 14% to 15%. The receptor's source is a human donor with COVID-19. The chain is built from TRBV19 and TRBJ2-7, with 10 bases matching TRBD2. What was sequenced was cultured CD4+ T cells from blood. The CDR3 region has the DNA TGTGCCAGTAGTCTATGGGGGACTAGCGACGAGCAGTACTTC. This translates into CASSLWGTSDEQYF.